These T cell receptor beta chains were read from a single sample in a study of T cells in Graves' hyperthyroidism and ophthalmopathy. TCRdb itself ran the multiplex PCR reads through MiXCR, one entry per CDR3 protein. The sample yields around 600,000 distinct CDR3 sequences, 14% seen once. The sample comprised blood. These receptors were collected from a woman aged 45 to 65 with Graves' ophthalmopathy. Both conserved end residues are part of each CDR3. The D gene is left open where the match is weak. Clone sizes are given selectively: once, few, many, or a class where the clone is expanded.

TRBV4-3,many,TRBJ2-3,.,TGCGCCAGCAGCCAAGGGAGGGGGAGTCCCATGAAAGATACGCAGTATTTT,CASSQGRGSPMKDTQYF
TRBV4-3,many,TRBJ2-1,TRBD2,TGCGCCAGCAGCCAAGATCCGAGCGGGAGCTCCTACAATGAGCAGTTCTTC,CASSQDPSGSSYNEQFF
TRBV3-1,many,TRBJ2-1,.,TGTGCCAGCAGTGGAACAGGTCCCCCTTCTTACAATGAGCAGTTCTTC,CASSGTGPPSYNEQFF
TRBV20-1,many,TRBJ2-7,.,TGCAGTGCAACCATAGCTTCCTACGAGCAGTACTTC,CSATIASYEQYF
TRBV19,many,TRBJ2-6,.,TGTGCCAGTAGTATTTGGTTGGGCGCCTCTGGGGCCAACGTCCTGACTTTC,CASSIWLGASGANVLTF
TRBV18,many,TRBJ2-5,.,TGTGCCAGCTCACCACCTCGTACGGGGTCCGAGACCCAGTACTTC,CASSPPRTGSETQYF
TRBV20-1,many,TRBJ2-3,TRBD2,TGCAGTGCAGCTCTAGCGGGAGGCTCTGATACGCAGTATTTT,CSAALAGGSDTQYF
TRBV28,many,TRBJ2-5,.,TGTGCCAGCAGTTTATTGGATATGGACAGACAAGAGACCCAGTACTTC,CASSLLDMDRQETQYF
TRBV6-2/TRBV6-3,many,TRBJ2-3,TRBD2,TGTGCCAGCAGTTACGGGACTAGCGCCAGCACAGATACGCAGTATTTT,CASSYGTSASTDTQYF
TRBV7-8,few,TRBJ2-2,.,TGTGCCAGCAGCTTCGGGGCAGGGAACAATTACGGGGAGCTGTTTTTT,CASSFGAGNNYGELFF
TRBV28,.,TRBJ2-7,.,TGTGCCAGCACCACTCGCGGCACCCTCTCCTACGAGCAGTACTTC,CASTTRGTLSYEQYF
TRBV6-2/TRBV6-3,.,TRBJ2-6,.,TGTGCCAGCAGTTACTGGGCCAACGTCCTGACTTTC,CASSYWANVLTF
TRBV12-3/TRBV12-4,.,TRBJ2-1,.,TGTGCCAGCAAACTTTATTACAATGAGCAGTTCTTC,CASKLYYNEQFF
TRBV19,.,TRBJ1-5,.,TGTGCCAGTAGTATAGAATACGGCAATCAGCCCCAGCATTTT,CASSIEYGNQPQHF
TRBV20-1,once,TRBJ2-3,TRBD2,TGCAGTGCTAGAGAAGGTAGCGGGGGTTTAAGAACAGATACGCAGTATTTT,CSAREGSGGLRTDTQYF
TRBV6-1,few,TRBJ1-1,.,TGTGCCAGCACCCCATGGAGGGATTCGCTTACTGAAGCTTTCTTT,CASTPWRDSLTEAFF
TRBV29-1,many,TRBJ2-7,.,TGCAGCGTTGCATTTCGGGGGAGCTCCTACGAGCAGTACTTC,CSVAFRGSSYEQYF
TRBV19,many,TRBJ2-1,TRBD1,TGTGCCAGTAGTATAGGTAGAGGGGACAGGGGACATGAGCAGTTCTTC,CASSIGRGDRGHEQFF
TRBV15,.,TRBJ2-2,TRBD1,TGTGCCACCAGCAGACCTGGACAGGGTTACACCGGGGAGCTGTTTTTT,CATSRPGQGYTGELFF
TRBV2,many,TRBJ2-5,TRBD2,TGTGCCAGCAGTCGGACTAGCGGGAGCGGAGAGACCCAGTACTTC,CASSRTSGSGETQYF
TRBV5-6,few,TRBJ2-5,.,TGTGCCAGCAGCTTGGAGCCAGGGTCGGAGACCCAGTACTTC,CASSLEPGSETQYF
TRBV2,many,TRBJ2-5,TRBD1,TGTGCCAGCAGTAGTGCACAGGGGGTGTACCAAGAGACCCAGTACTTC,CASSSAQGVYQETQYF
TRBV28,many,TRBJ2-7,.,TGTGCCAGCAGTTTAACTGCCGCGGTCTCCTACGAGCAGTACTTC,CASSLTAAVSYEQYF
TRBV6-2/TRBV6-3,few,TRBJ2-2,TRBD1,TGTGCCAGTTCGGACAGGGGGCCGAGAGGGAGAGGCCCCGGGGAGCTGTTTTTT,CASSDRGPRGRGPGELFF
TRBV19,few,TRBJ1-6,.,TGTGCCGGTTTTCGGCCCCAGACCGCGAGCTCCTATAATTCACCCCTCCACTTT,CAGFRPQTASSYNSPLHF
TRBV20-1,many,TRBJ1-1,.,TGCAGTGCTAGGTCGACAGCCGGCACTGAAGCTTTCTTT,CSARSTAGTEAFF
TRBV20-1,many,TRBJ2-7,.,TGCAGTGCTAGTAGACAGGTCCGAGACGAGCAGTACTTC,CSASRQVRDEQYF
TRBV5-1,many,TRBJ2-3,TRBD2,TGCGCCAGCAGCTCCGGACTAGCGACGCGCCCTATCTCCACAGATACGCAGTATTTT,CASSSGLATRPISTDTQYF
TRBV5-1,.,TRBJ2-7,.,TGCGCCAGCAGCAGAGGGACCAACAAAGGGGTTTACGAGCAGTACTTC,CASSRGTNKGVYEQYF
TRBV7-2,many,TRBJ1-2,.,TGTGCCAGCAGCTTATTAGCCGGGATGAACTATGGCTACACCTTC,CASSLLAGMNYGYTF
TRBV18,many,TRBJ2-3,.,TGTGCCAGCTCCCCCAGGTCTCGTGGTGCAGATACGCAGTATTTT,CASSPRSRGADTQYF
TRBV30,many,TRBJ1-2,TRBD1,TGTGCCTGGAGCCCTGGACAGGGGTCAAATGGCTACACCTTC,CAWSPGQGSNGYTF
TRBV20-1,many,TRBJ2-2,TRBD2,TGCAGTGCAAGGGACTACTACACCGGGGAGCTGTTTTTT,CSARDYYTGELFF
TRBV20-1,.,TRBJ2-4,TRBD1,TGCAGTGCCGATTGGGACAGGGACCAAAACATTCAGTACTTC,CSADWDRDQNIQYF
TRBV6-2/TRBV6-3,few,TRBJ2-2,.,TGTGCCAGCAGTTACCCCTCTAGATCCGGGGAGCTGTTTTTT,CASSYPSRSGELFF
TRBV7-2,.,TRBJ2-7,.,TGTGCCAGCAGCTACGGACTAAACTCCTACGAGCAGTACTTC,CASSYGLNSYEQYF
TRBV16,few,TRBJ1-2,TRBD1,TGTGCCAGCAGCCACCGGACAGGGCTTAACTATGGCTACACCTTC,CASSHRTGLNYGYTF
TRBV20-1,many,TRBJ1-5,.,TGCAGTGTGACAGGCAGCAATCAGCCCCAGCATTTT,CSVTGSNQPQHF
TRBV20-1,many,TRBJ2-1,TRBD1,TGCAGTGCTAGAGAAAAACCAGGGGGCGCCTACAATGAGCAGTTCTTC,CSAREKPGGAYNEQFF
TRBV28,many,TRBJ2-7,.,TGTGCCAGCAGTTTAGCGGCCGGGGGCGAGCAGTACTTC,CASSLAAGGEQYF
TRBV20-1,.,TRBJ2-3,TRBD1,TGCAGTGCGTTTACGGACAGGGGGGGAGCAGATACGCAGTATTTT,CSAFTDRGGADTQYF
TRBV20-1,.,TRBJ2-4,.,TGCAGTGCTAGAGCGGGGCTCCAAGACATTCAGTACTTC,CSARAGLQDIQYF
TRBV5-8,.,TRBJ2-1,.,TGTGCCAGCAGTGAGAGTGGAGCGAATGAGCAGTTCTTC,CASSESGANEQFF
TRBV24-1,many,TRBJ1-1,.,TGTGCCACCAGTGATACGATCGGGGGAGCTTTCTTT,CATSDTIGGAFF
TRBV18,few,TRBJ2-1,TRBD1,TGTGCCAGCTCACTAAGGACAGGGGGAAGTATGAATGAGCAGTTCTTC,CASSLRTGGSMNEQFF
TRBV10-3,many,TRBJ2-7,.,TGTGCCATCAGTGATCAGAGGAGCTCCTACGAGCAGTACTTC,CAISDQRSSYEQYF
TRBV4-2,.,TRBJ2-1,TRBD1,TGTGCCAGCAGCCAAGGGACAGGGGAGACCTACAATGAGCAGTTCTTC,CASSQGTGETYNEQFF
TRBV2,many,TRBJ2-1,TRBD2,TGTGCCAGCAGCGAAACTAGCGGGAGGGCCGCTGAGCAGTTCTTC,CASSETSGRAAEQFF
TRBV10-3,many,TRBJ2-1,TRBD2,TGTGCCATCAGTGAGGTGACTAGCCTCGTCAATGAGCAGTTCTTC,CAISEVTSLVNEQFF
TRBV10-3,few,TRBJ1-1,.,TGTGCCATCAGTGATTGGGGGGGGAACACTGAAGCTTTCTTT,CAISDWGGNTEAFF
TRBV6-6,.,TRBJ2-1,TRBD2,TGTGCCAGCAGTTACCTTCTCGGACTAGCCCAGACCATCCACAATGAGCAGTTCTTC,CASSYLLGLAQTIHNEQFF
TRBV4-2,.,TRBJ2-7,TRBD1,TGTGCCAGCAGCCTCCAGGGGGCTGAAAGCTACGAGCAGTACTTC,CASSLQGAESYEQYF